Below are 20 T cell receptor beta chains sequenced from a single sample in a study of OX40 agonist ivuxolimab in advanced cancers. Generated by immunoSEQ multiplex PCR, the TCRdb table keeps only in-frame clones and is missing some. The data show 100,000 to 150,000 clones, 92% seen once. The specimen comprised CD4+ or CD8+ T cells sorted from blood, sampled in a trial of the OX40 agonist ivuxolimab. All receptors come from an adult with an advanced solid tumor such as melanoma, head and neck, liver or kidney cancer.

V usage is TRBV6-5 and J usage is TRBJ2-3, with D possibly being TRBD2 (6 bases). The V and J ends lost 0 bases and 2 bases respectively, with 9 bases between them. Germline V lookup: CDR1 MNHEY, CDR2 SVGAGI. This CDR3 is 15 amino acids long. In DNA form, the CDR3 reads TGTGCCAGCAGTTACTCCGGGAGAGCCACAGATACGCAGTATTTT. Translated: CASSYSGRATDTQYF.

CDR3 sequence reads: CASSHGGTSPGGEQFF. The DNA for the CDR3 is TGTGCCAGCAGCCATGGCGGGACTAGCCCAGGGGGTGAGCAGTTCTTC. The chain carries TRBV14 and TRBJ2-1, with 9 bases lining up with TRBD2. The CDR3 runs 16 residues. CDR1 SGHDN and CDR2 FVKESK come from the germline V gene. Trimming took 3 bases from V and 9 from J; bases not matched to a gene: 12.

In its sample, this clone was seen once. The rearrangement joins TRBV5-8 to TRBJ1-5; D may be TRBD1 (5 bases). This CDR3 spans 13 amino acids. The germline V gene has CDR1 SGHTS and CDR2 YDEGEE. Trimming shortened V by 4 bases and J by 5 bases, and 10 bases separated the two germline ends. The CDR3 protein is CASSPWGDQPQHF. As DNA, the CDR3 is TGTGCCAGCAGCCCATGGGGGGATCAGCCCCAGCATTTT.

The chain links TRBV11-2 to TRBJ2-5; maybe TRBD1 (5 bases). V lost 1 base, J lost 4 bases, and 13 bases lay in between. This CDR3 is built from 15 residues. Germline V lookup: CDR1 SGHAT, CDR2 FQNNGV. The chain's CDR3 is CASSLAGKVGETQYF. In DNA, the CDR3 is TGTGCCAGCAGCTTAGCAGGGAAGGTGGGAGAGACCCAGTACTTC.

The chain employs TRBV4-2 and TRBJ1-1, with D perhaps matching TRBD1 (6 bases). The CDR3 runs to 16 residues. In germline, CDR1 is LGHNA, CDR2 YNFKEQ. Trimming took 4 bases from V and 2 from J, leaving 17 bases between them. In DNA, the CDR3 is TGTGCCAGCAGCCCTAGACAGGTCATTGATAACACTGAAGCTTTCTTT. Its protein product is CASSPRQVIDNTEAFF.

This CDR3 reads CASSVTGNQPQHF. For the CDR3, the DNA is TGTGCCAGCAGCGTTACGGGCAATCAGCCCCAGCATTTT. The chain combines TRBV7-9 with TRBJ1-5; no definite D call. V shed 5 bases and J shed 2 bases, with 7 bases lying between them. CDR1 is SEHNR, CDR2 FQNEAQ, per germline (reference sequence). CDR3 length: 13 residues. Full variable domain (missing parts from reference TRBV7-9 and TRBJ1-5): DTGVSQNPRHKITKRGQNVTFRCDPISEHNRLYWYRQTLGQGPEFLTYFQNEAQLEKSRLLSDRFSAERPKGSFSTLEIQRTEQGDSAMYLCASSVTGNQPQHFGDGTRLSIL.

The CDR3: CASREIDRDADTQYF. The CDR3 DNA reads as TGTGCCAGCAGAGAAATAGACAGGGACGCAGATACGCAGTATTTT. This rearrangement joins TRBV2 to TRBJ2-3; TRBD1 matches 7 bases. The CDR3 sequence is 15 residues long. J gave up 4 bases and V 6 bases, and 10 bases lay outside the gene matches. Germline V gene data show CDR1 as SNHLY and CDR2 as FYNNEI. The variable domain in full, with the rest retrieved from reference TRBV2 and TRBJ2-3, is EPEVTQTPSHQVTQMGQEVILRCVPISNHLYFYWYRQILGQKVEFLVSFYNNEISEKSEIFDDQFSVERPDGSNFTLKIRSTKLEDSAMYFCASREIDRDADTQYFGPGTRLTVL.

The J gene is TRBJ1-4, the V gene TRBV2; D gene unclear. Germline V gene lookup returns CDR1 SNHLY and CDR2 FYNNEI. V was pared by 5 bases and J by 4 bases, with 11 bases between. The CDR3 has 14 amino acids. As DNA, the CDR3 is TGTGCCAGCAGTCTGGGCCAGAATAATGAAAAACTGTTTTTT. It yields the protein CASSLGQNNEKLFF.

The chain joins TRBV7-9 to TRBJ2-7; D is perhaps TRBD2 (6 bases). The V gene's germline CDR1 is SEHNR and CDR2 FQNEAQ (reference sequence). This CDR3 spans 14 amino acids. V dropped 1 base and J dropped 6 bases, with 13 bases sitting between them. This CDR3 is CASSLVAAAVEQYF. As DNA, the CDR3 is TGTGCCAGCAGCTTAGTAGCGGCTGCTGTCGAGCAGTACTTC.

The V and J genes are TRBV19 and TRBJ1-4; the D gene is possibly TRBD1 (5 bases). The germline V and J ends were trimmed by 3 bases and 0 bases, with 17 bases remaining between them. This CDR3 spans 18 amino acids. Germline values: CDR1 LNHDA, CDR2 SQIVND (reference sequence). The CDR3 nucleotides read TGTGCCAGTAGTATCGGGGGGTGGCAGGTTGCAACTAATGAAAAACTGTTTTTT. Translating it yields CASSIGGWQVATNEKLFF.

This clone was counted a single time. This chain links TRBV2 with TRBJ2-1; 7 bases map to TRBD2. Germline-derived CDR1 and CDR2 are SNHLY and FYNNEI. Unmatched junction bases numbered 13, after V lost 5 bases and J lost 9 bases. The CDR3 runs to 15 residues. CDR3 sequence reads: CASSLRGGSNIEQFF. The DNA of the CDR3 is TGTGCCAGCAGTTTGCGGGGAGGGTCCAACATTGAGCAGTTCTTC.

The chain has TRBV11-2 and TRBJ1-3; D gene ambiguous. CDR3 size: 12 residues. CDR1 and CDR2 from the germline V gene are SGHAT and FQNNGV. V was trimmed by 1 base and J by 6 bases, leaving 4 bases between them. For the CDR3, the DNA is TGTGCCAGCAGCTTAGGGGCAAACACCATATATTTT. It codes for CASSLGANTIYF.

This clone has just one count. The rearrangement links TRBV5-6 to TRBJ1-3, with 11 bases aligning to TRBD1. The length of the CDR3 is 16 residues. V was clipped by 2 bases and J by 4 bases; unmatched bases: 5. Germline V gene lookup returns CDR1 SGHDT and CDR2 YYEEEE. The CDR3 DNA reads TGTGCCAGCAGCTTCACCGGGACAGGGGGAGGAAACACCATATATTTT. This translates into CASSFTGTGGGNTIYF. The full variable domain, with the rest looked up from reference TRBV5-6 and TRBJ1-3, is DAGVTQSPTHLIKTRGQQVTLRCSPKSGHDTVSWYQQALGQGPQFIFQYYEEEERQRGNFPDRFSGHQFPNYSSELNVNALLLGDSALYLCASSFTGTGGGNTIYFGEGSWLTVV.

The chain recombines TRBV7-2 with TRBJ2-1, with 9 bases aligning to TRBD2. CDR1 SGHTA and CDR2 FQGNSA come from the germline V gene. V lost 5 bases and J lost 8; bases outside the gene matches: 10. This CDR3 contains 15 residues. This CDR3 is CASSPEEREVDEQFF. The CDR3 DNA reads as TGTGCCAGCAGCCCCGAGGAGCGGGAGGTTGATGAGCAGTTCTTC.

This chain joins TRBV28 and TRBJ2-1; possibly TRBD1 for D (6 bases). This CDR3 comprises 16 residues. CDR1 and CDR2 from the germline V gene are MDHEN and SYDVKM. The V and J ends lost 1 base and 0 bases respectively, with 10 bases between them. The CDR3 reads CASSLLGTSSYNEQFF. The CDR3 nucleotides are TGTGCCAGCAGTTTATTGGGGACAAGCTCCTACAATGAGCAGTTCTTC.

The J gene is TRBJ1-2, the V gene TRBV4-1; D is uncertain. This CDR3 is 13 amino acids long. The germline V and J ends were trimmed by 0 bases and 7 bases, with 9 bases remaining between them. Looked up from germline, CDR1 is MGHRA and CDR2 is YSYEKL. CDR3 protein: CASSQDTGSGYTF. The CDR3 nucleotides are TGCGCCAGCAGCCAAGATACGGGAAGTGGCTACACCTTC.

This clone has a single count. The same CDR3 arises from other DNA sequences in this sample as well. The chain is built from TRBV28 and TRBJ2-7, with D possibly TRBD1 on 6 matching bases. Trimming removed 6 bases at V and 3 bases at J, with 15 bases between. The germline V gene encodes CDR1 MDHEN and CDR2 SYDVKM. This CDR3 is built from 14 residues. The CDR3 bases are TGTGCCAGCAGCTCGACAGGTCCCATCTACGAGCAGTACTTC. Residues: CASSSTGPIYEQYF. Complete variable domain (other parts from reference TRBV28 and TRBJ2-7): DVKVTQSSRYLVKRTGEKVFLECVQDMDHENMFWYRQDPGLGLRLIYFSYDVKMKEKGDIPEGYSVSREKKERFSLILESASTNQTSMYLCASSSTGPIYEQYFGPGTRLTVT.

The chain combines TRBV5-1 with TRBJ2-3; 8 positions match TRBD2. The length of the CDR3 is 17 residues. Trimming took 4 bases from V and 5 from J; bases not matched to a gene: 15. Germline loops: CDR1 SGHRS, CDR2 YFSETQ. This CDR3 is CASSIGASSGTRDTQYF. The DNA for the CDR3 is TGCGCCAGCAGCATTGGGGCCTCCTCCGGGACTAGAGATACGCAGTATTTT.

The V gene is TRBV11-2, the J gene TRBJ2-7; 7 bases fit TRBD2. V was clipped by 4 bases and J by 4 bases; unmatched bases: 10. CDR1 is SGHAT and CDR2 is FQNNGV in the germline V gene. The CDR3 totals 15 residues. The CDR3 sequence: CASSSPPRGSYEQYF. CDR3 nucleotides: TGTGCCAGCAGCTCCCCCCCCCGCGGGAGTTACGAGCAGTACTTC.

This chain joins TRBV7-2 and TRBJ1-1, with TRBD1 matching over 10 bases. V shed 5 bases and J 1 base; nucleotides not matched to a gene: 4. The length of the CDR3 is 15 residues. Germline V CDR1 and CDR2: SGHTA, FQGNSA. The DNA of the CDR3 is TGTGCCAGCAGCCTTAGGACAGGGGGGAACACTGAAGCTTTCTTT. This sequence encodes CASSLRTGGNTEAFF.